This T cell receptor (beta chain) was retrieved from a study of T cells in narcolepsy. Study at large: Healthy controls were enrolled alongside patients with narcolepsy type 1 or type 2. Whole-study findings and limits: Healthy controls reportedly lacked the autoreactive clonotypes serially found in patients' blood. Autoreactive clone sequences were missing from some blood memory CD4+ repertoires. Same-patient CSF and blood CD4+ T cell clonotypes included HCRT-specific and TRIB2-specific autoreactive ones.

Sequenced by immunoSEQ multiplex PCR; TCRdb stores in-frame clones only, minus some. The sample has tens of thousands of clones, around 87% seen once. The CDR3 totals 14 residues. The trim removed 11 bases at V and 2 bases at J, leaving 9 bases unmatched. Germline values: CDR1 SGHNT, CDR2 YENEEA. A remark on this clone: Its antigen is as yet unknown.

What was sequenced was CD45RA- memory CD4+ T cells from PBMCs. This chain connects TRBV11-3 to TRBJ2-3, with 8 bases that match TRBD2. The TCR comes from a human donor with narcolepsy. CDR3 sequence: CASLRGANTDTQYF. CDR3 bases: TGTGCCTCATTGCGGGGGGCGAACACAGATACGCAGTATTTT.